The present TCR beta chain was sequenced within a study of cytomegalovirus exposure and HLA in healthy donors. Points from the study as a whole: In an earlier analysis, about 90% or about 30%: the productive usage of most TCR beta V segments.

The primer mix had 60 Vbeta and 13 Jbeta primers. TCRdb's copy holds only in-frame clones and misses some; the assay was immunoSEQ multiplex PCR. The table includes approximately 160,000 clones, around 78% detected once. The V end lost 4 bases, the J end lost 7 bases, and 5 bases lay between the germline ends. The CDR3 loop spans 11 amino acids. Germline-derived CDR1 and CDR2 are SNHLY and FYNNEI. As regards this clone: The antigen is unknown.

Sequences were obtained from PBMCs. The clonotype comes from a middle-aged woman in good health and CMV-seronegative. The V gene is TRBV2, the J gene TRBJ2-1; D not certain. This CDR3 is CASSASNEQFF. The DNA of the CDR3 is TGTGCCAGCAGTGCCAGTAATGAGCAGTTCTTC. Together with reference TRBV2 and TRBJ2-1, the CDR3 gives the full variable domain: EPEVTQTPSHQVTQMGQEVILRCVPISNHLYFYWYRQILGQKVEFLVSFYNNEISEKSEIFDDQFSVERPDGSNFTLKIRSTKLEDSAMYFCASSASNEQFFGPGTRLTVL.